These 21 T cell receptor beta chains originate from one sample sequenced in a study of T cell clonality in common variable immunodeficiency. Generated by immunoSEQ multiplex PCR, the TCRdb table keeps only in-frame clones and is missing some. The sample shows about 74,000 clones, no singletons; the ten largest hold under 1%. Sequencing used peripheral blood mononuclear cells. The receptors were gathered from a person aged 18-70 years in good health.

In its sample, this clone was seen many times. The covered CDR3 bases are TGTGCCAGCAGAAATAAGCGGGAGGTACCCTACGAG. Encoded protein: CASRNKREVPYE. The full CDR3 sequence reads CASRNKREVPYEQYF. This chain uses TRBV27 with TRBJ2-7; 9 bases agree with TRBD2. Coverage ceases 3 residues before the CDR3 finishes, and the germline J gene fills in the end. Germline CDR1 MNHEY, CDR2 SMNVEV (reference sequence). The CDR3 runs 15 residues. V lost 6 bases to trimming and J lost 2 bases; unmatched junction nucleotides: 8.

This clone has at least ten counts. The read ends 3 residues early relative to the CDR3; the germline J gene fills the gap. The chain carries TRBV12-3 or TRBV12-4 and TRBJ2-5, with 9 bases lining up with TRBD2. The V gene end was trimmed by 7 bases and the J gene end by 5 bases; junction bases not matched to a gene: 14. The CDR3 consists of 16 residues. The CDR3 bases that were read are TGTGCCAGCACCCCGTCCGGCGGGAGGGCCCGGGAGACC. This gives the protein CASTPSGGRARET. The whole CDR3 protein is CASTPSGGRARETQYF.

This clone was observed many times. The read falls 3 residues short of the CDR3 end, and the missing part is taken from the germline J gene. The gene calls are TRBV6-1 and TRBJ1-1; D uncertain. With 3 bases removed from V and 3 bases from J, the gap between germline ends came to 8 bases. In germline, CDR1 is MNHNS, CDR2 SASEGT. This CDR3 has 13 residues. The CDR3 DNA, read in part, is TGTGCCAGCAGTGACAGATTGGACACTGAA. It encodes CASSDRLDTE. The whole CDR3 protein is CASSDRLDTEAFF.

At least ten counts were recorded for this clone. Read sequence stops 3 residues before the CDR3 end, and the germline J gene provides the missing end. J is TRBJ2-7 and V is TRBV7-2, with D tentatively TRBD1 (6 bases). The length of the CDR3 is 15 residues. The germline gives CDR1 SGHTA, CDR2 FQGNSA. V gave up 2 bases and J gave up 5 bases, with 16 bases separating them. This CDR3 reads CASSLFLSRGHEQYF. CDR3 DNA, as far as it was read: TGTGCCAGCAGCTTATTTTTGTCCAGGGGCCACGAG.

This clone has ten or more counts. The read ends 3 residues before the CDR3 terminus; that terminus is restored from the germline J gene. This chain links TRBV19 with TRBJ1-1; 7 nucleotides agree with TRBD1. CDR3 length: 14 amino acids. Germline lookup yields CDR1 LNHDA and CDR2 SQIVND (reference sequence). V lost 6 bases to trimming and J lost 3 bases; unmatched junction nucleotides: 7. CDR3 DNA (partial): TGTGCCAGTAGAGAGCCCGGGACAGACACTGAA. Translating it yields CASREPGTDTE. The whole CDR3 protein is CASREPGTDTEAFF.

This clone has ten or more counts. The CDR3 is cut off 3 residues early in the read; its end comes from the germline J gene. The chain employs TRBV29-1 and TRBJ2-7; 9 bases are a match to TRBD1. The junction had 15 bases not matched to a gene; V was cut back by 6 bases and J by 3 bases. The CDR3 spans 16 residues. Germline loops: CDR1 SQVTM, CDR2 ANQGSEA. CDR3 DNA (partial): TGCAGCGTCCTTGGACAGGGGCCTACCTTTAACTACGAG. Translation gives CSVLGQGPTFNYE. The entire CDR3 sequence reads CSVLGQGPTFNYEQYF.

This clone was counted at least ten times. The sequenced fragment ends 3 residues before the CDR3 boundary, so the rest is inferred from the germline J gene. The rearrangement uses TRBV6-2 or TRBV6-3 and TRBJ2-4, with D possibly TRBD1 on 5 matching bases. There are 16 residues in the CDR3. From germline, CDR1 is MNHEY and CDR2 SVGEGT. Trimming took off 2 bases at V and 0 bases at J, with 11 bases between the two ends. CDR3 protein: CASSYQGRLAKNIQYF. The CDR3 DNA, read in part, is TGTGCCAGCAGTTACCAGGGAAGACTAGCCAAAAACATT.

This clone was detected ten times or more. The read is 3 residues too short to cover the CDR3 end, so that end is filled in from the germline J gene. V usage is TRBV7-6 and J usage is TRBJ1-2, with 8 bases aligning to TRBD1. Looked up from germline, CDR1 is SGHVS and CDR2 is FNYEAQ. J gave up 4 bases and V 5 bases, and 3 bases lay outside the gene matches. This CDR3 spans 13 amino acids. The CDR3 loop reads CASSPGQGYGYTF. The part of the CDR3 DNA that was read is TGTGCCAGCAGCCCCGGACAGGGCTATGGC.

Many counts were recorded for this clone. The CDR3 is CASTSGASYNEQFF. The CDR3 DNA, read in part, is TGTGCCAGCACCTCTGGGGCTAGCTACAATGAG. The chain joins TRBV28 to TRBJ2-1; TRBD1 is a possible D gene (5 bases). The CDR3 end falls 3 residues outside the read, so it is completed with the germline J gene. CDR1 and CDR2 (germline): MDHEN, SYDVKM. This CDR3 comprises 14 residues. V lost 7 bases, J lost 3 bases, and 13 bases lay in between.

The table lists this clone with many counts. The read halts 3 residues ahead of the CDR3 end, with the missing end drawn from the germline J gene. The V gene is TRBV5-1, the J gene TRBJ2-2; D unresolved. CDR3 size: 15 residues. Per germline, CDR1 SGHRS and CDR2 YFSETQ. Trimming stripped 0 bases from V and 0 bases from J, with 6 bases between. The CDR3 loop is CASSLEPSNTGELFF. Incomplete CDR3 DNA: TGCGCCAGCAGCTTGGAGCCTTCGAACACCGGGGAG.

This clone was counted many times. The read is 3 residues too short to cover the CDR3 end, so that end is filled in from the germline J gene. The chain joins TRBV20-1 to TRBJ2-7; D unclear. This CDR3 is 11 amino acids long. Trimming stripped 4 bases from V and 1 base from J, with 5 bases between. CDR1 is DFQATT, CDR2 SNEGSKA, per germline (reference sequence). This CDR3 is CSATGSYEQYF. CDR3 bases read: TGCAGTGCTACAGGATCCTACGAG.

At least ten counts were recorded for this clone. The sequenced fragment ends 3 residues before the CDR3 boundary, so the rest is inferred from the germline J gene. V gene TRBV29-1 combines with J gene TRBJ1-2; no clear D. V was shortened by 1 base and J by 4 bases, with 7 bases between the two germline ends. The CDR3 runs to 12 residues. Germline CDR1 reads SQVTM; CDR2 reads ANQGSEA. The CDR3 bases that were read are TGCAGCGTTGAAGTACGGTTCTATGGC. Protein sequence: CSVEVRFYG. In full, the CDR3 reads CSVEVRFYGYTF.

This clone was observed at least ten times. The sequenced fragment ends 3 residues before the CDR3 boundary, so the rest is inferred from the germline J gene. V gene TRBV24-1 combines with J gene TRBJ2-5; D is perhaps TRBD1 (5 bases). CDR3 size: 14 residues. V lost 4 bases, J lost 2 bases, and 10 bases lay in between. Germline V gives CDR1 KGHDR, CDR2 SFDVKD. Here the CDR3 reads CATSDPDRQETQYF. The DNA read from the CDR3 is TGTGCCACCAGTGACCCCGACAGACAAGAGACC.

This clone came up many times. Read data end 3 residues before the CDR3 end; the end is taken from the germline J gene. This chain joins TRBV4-1 and TRBJ1-4; D uncertain. The V gene lost 3 bases and the J gene lost 5 bases, with 13 bases spanning the gap. This CDR3 contains 15 residues. Germline lookup yields CDR1 MGHRA and CDR2 YSYEKL. Partial CDR3 DNA: TGCGCCAGCAGCCAGGTAACAGCCCAGAATGAAAAA. This sequence encodes CASSQVTAQNEK. The complete CDR3 sequence is CASSQVTAQNEKLFF.

This clone was recorded at least ten times. With the read ending 3 residues before the CDR3 end, the germline J gene is used to fill in that end. The chain uses TRBV19 and TRBJ2-7; possibly TRBD1 for D (5 bases). Germline V lookup: CDR1 LNHDA, CDR2 SQIVND (reference sequence). The germline V and J ends were trimmed by 5 bases and 5 bases, with 13 bases remaining between them. The CDR3 extends over 13 amino acids. The part of the CDR3 DNA that was read is TGTGCCAGTAGTCATAATGGGGCCCACGAG. Translated, it gives CASSHNGAHE. The CDR3, in full, reads CASSHNGAHEQYF.

The table lists this clone with many counts. The read ends 3 residues before the CDR3 terminus; that terminus is restored from the germline J gene. The chain has TRBV7-2 and TRBJ2-2, with D possibly being TRBD2 (6 bases). This CDR3 is 14 amino acids long. Trimming took off 6 bases at V and 5 bases at J, with 13 bases between the two ends. The V gene's germline CDR1 is SGHTA and CDR2 FQGNSA. The CDR3 here is CASRWQLATGELFF. The covered CDR3 bases are TGTGCCAGCAGATGGCAACTAGCTACCGGGGAG.

This clone has ten or more counts. The CDR3 sequence is CSAWTRITNLTKMNTEAFF. CDR3 bases read: TGCAGTGCTTGGACAAGGATTACCAACCTGACAAAAATGAACACTGAA. The V call is TRBV20-1, the J call TRBJ1-1; tentatively, D is TRBD1 (5 bases). The read gets to within 3 residues of the CDR3 end, and the germline J gene fills in the rest. Germline assignment: CDR1 DFQATT and CDR2 SNEGSKA (reference sequence). This CDR3 spans 19 amino acids. The germline V and J ends were trimmed by 5 bases and 0 bases, with 28 bases remaining between them.

Ten or more counts support this clone. The CDR3 extends 3 residues past the end of the read, so its final part is completed from the germline J gene. The rearrangement joins TRBV10-3 to TRBJ1-4, with D unresolved. The CDR3 contains 14 residues. Germline loops: CDR1 ENHRY, CDR2 SYGVKD. Trimming took off 0 bases at V and 4 bases at J, with 6 bases between the two ends. CDR3 sequence: CAISESGFNEKLFF. The CDR3 DNA, read in part, is TGTGCCATCAGTGAGTCCGGTTTTAATGAAAAA.

This clone was detected many times. The missing CDR3 end, 3 residues past where the read stops, is filled in from the germline J gene. The chain joins TRBV14 to TRBJ1-4; TRBD1 matches at 7 bases. The CDR3 has 15 residues. V was pared by 2 bases and J by 7 bases, with 7 bases of the junction left unmatched. CDR1 SGHDN and CDR2 FVKESK come from the germline V gene. The part of the CDR3 DNA that was read is TGTGCCAGCAGCCAATCGTCAGGGGGTAGTGAAAAA. Translated: CASSQSSGGSEK. The complete CDR3 reads CASSQSSGGSEKLFF.

Details on this clone: The CDR3 is cut off 3 residues early in the read; its end comes from the germline J gene. The chain couples TRBV5-8 to TRBJ1-1, with D possibly TRBD1 on 6 matching bases. Germline CDR1 SGHTS, CDR2 YDEGEE. The CDR3 covers 12 residues. Partial CDR3 DNA: TGTGCCAGCAGCTTATCAGGGACACAA. This codes for CASSLSGTQ. The CDR3 in its entirety is CASSLSGTQAFF.

This clone was found many times. The CDR3 end is not reached by the read, which stops 3 residues before it; the germline J gene fills it in. This rearrangement joins TRBV7-2 to TRBJ2-1; 8 bases fit TRBD2. The germline V gene encodes CDR1 SGHTA and CDR2 FQGNSA. J gave up 6 bases and V 5 bases, and 6 bases lay outside the gene matches. This CDR3 region has 14 residues. Partial CDR3 DNA: TGTGCCAGCAGCCCCGGGGGGGCCCCCAATGAG. This gives the protein CASSPGGAPNE. The entire CDR3 reads CASSPGGAPNEQFF.